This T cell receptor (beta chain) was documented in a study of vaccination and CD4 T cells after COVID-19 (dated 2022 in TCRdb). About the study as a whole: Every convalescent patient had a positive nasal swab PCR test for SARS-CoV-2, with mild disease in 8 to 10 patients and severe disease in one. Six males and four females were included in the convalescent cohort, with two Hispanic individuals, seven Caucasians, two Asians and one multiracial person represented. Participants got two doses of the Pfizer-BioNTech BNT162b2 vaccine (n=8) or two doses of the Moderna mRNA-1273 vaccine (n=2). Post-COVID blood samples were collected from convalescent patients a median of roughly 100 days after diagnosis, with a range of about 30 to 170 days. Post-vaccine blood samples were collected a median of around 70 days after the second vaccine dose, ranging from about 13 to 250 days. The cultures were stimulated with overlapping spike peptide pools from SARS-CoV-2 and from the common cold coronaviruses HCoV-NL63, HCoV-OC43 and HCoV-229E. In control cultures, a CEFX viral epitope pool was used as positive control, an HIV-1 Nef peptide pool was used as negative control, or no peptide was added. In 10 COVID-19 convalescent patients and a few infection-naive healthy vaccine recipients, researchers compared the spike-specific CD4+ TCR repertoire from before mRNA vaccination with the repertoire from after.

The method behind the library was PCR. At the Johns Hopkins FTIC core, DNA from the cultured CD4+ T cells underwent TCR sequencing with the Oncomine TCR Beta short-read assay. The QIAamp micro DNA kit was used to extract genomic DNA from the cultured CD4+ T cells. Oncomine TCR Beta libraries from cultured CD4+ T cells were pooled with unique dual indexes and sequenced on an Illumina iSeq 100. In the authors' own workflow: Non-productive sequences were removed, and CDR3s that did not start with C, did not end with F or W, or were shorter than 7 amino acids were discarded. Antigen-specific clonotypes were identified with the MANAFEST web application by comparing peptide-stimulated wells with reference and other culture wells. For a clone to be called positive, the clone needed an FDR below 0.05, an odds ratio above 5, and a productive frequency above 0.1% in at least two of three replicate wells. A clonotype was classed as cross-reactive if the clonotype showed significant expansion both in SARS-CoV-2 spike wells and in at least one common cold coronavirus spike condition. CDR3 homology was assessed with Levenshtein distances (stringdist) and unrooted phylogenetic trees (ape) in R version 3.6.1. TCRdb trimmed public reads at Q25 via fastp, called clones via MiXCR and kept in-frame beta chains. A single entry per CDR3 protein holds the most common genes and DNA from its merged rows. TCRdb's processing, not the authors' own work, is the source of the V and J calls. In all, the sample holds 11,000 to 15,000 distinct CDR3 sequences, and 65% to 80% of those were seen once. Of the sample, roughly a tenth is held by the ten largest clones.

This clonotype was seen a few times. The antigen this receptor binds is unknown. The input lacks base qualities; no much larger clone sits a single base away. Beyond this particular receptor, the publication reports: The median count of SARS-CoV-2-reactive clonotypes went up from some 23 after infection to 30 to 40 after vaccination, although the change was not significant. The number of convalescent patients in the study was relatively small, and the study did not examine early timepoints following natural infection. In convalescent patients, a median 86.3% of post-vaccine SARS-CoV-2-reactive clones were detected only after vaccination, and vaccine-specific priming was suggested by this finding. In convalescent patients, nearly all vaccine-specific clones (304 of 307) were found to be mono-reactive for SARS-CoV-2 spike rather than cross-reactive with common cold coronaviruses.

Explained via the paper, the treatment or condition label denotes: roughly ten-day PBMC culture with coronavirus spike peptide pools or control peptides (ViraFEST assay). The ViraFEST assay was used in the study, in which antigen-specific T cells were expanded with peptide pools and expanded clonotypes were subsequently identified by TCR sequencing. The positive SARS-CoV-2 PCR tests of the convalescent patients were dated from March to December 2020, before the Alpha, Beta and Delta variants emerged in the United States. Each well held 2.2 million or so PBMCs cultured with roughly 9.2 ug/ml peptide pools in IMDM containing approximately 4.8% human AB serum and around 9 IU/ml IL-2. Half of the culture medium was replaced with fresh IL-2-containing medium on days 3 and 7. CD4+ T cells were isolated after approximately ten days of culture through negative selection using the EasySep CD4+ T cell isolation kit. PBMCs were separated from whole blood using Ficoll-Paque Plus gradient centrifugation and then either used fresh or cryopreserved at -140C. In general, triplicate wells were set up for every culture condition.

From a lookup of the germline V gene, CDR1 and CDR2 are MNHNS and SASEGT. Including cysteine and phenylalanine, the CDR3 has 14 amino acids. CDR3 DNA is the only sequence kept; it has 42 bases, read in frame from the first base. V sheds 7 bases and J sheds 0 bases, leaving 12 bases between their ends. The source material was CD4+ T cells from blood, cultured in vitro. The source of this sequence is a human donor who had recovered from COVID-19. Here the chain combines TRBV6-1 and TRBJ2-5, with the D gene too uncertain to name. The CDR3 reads CASIRRRNQETQYF. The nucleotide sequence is TGTGCCAGCATACGCAGGAGAAACCAAGAGACCCAGTACTTC.